These 20 T cell receptor beta chains originate from one sample sequenced in a study of T cells after yellow fever vaccination. TCRdb recomputed calls from the 5' RACE reads with MiXCR, one row per CDR3 protein. This table has nearly 300,000 distinct CDR3 sequences, 8.5% to 10% appearing once. The sample in question was CD4+ T cells sorted from PBMCs, obtained 5 days after the yellow fever booster vaccination. All receptors derive from a man aged 18 to 29 who received the YFV17D yellow fever vaccine.

The rearrangement links TRBV18 to TRBJ2-2; 13 bases match TRBD2. V trimming: 4 bases; J trimming: 3 bases; junction bases outside the gene matches: 11. This CDR3 region has 19 residues. The germline gives CDR1 KGHSH, CDR2 LQKENI. Here the CDR3 DNA reads TGTGCCAGCTCACGACTTCGGACTAGCGGGGGTCGATACACCGGGGAGCTGTTTTTT. Protein product: CASSRLRTSGGRYTGELFF. Full variable domain (rest looked up from reference TRBV18 and TRBJ2-2): NAGVMQNPRHLVRRRGQEARLRCSPMKGHSHVYWYRQLPEEGLKFMVYLQKENIIDESGMPKERFSAEFPKEGPSILRIQQVVRGDSAAYFCASSRLRTSGGRYTGELFFGEGSRLTVL.

Many counts were recorded for this clonotype. V and J are TRBV10-1 and TRBJ2-3; 7 nucleotides line up with TRBD1. CDR1 is WNHNN and CDR2 is SYGVQD in the germline V gene (reference sequence). The V segment lost 6 bases and the J segment 6 bases; nucleotides outside the gene matches: 9. This CDR3 spans 14 amino acids. The CDR3: CASSRGQERDTQYF. For the CDR3, the DNA is TGCGCCAGCAGCCGCGGACAGGAGAGGGATACGCAGTATTTT.

V and J are TRBV28 and TRBJ2-3; TRBD2 matches at 15 bases. Trimming took 7 bases from V and 9 from J; bases not matched to a gene: 8. This CDR3 comprises 15 residues. Germline CDR1 MDHEN, CDR2 SYDVKM. The CDR3: CASTTGLAGGFTQYF. The CDR3 coding sequence is TGTGCCAGCACCACTGGACTAGCGGGGGGGTTCACGCAGTATTTT.

The genes are TRBV7-3 and TRBJ2-3, with TRBD1 matching 7 bases. Losses at the gene ends were 6 bases for V and 0 bases for J; bases not matched to a gene: 6. Per the germline V gene, CDR1 is SGHTA and CDR2 is FQGTGA. The CDR3 runs to 15 residues. CDR3 nucleotides: TGTGCCAGCAGTCACAGGGGATCTAGCACAGATACGCAGTATTTT. This gives the protein CASSHRGSSTDTQYF.

The chain has TRBV6-4 and TRBJ1-2; D ambiguous. Trimming left V 0 bases short and J 8 bases short, with 13 bases between. The V gene's germline CDR1 is MRHNA and CDR2 SNTAGT. The CDR3 runs 14 residues. In DNA, the CDR3 is TGTGCCAGCAGTGACTCGGGGATTGCGTGGGGCTACACCTTC. It translates to CASSDSGIAWGYTF.

This clonotype was detected ten times or more. This chain connects TRBV6-2 or TRBV6-3 to TRBJ2-3, with D perhaps matching TRBD1 (5 bases). The V gene's germline CDR1 is MNHEY and CDR2 SVGEGT. V was cut by 2 bases and J by 14 bases, with 14 bases left in between. The CDR3 covers 12 residues. The CDR3 bases are TGTGCCAGCAGTTACGGCCAGGGAACGGTGTATTTT. As protein: CASSYGQGTVYF.

This rearrangement joins TRBV5-6 to TRBJ2-7; D might be TRBD1 or TRBD2, each matching 5 bases. Germline CDR1 and CDR2: SGHDT and YYEEEE. V lost 3 bases and J 5 bases, leaving 18 bases between the germline ends. The CDR3 runs to 15 residues. The CDR3 loop is CASSWAGTGPHEQYV. As DNA, the CDR3 is TGTGCCAGCAGCTGGGCCGGGACGGGGCCCCACGAGCAGTACGTC.

This clonotype was recorded many times. This chain links TRBV11-3 with TRBJ2-1, with D possibly being TRBD2 (6 bases). The germline V and J ends were trimmed by 5 bases and 4 bases, with 15 bases remaining between them. This CDR3 region has 15 residues. Germline-derived CDR1 and CDR2 are SGHNT and YENEEA. In DNA, the CDR3 is TGTGCCAGCAGCGAGGCGGAGGGCGGGTACAATGAGCAGTTCTTC. It translates to CASSEAEGGYNEQFF.

This clonotype was observed a handful of times. This chain connects TRBV9 to TRBJ2-3, with no clear D. The germline CDR1 and CDR2 sequences are SGDLS and YYNGEE. The CDR3 has 14 amino acids. V lost 3 bases, J lost 1 base, and 9 bases lay in between. The CDR3 DNA reads TGTGCCAGCAGCGATTTAAGGGGCACAGATACGCAGTATTTT. It codes for CASSDLRGTDTQYF. The full variable domain, completed using reference TRBV9 and TRBJ2-3, is DSGVTQTPKHLITATGQRVTLRCSPRSGDLSVYWYQQSLDQGLQFLIQYYNGEERAKGNILERFSAQQFPDLHSELNLSSLELGDSALYFCASSDLRGTDTQYFGPGTRLTVL.

This clonotype was counted between two and nine times. J is TRBJ1-4 and V is TRBV10-2; no clear D gene. Trimming shortened V by 2 bases and J by 7 bases, and 8 bases separated the two germline ends. Germline V lookup: CDR1 WSHSY, CDR2 SAAADI. This CDR3 is built from 13 residues. The CDR3 loop reads CASSEIRFEKLFF. The CDR3 DNA follows: TGCGCCAGCAGTGAGATACGGTTTGAAAAACTGTTTTTT.

This clonotype has a handful of counts. The chain links TRBV2 to TRBJ2-2, with 9 bases fitting TRBD1. Germline V lookup: CDR1 SNHLY, CDR2 FYNNEI. The V and J ends lost 6 bases and 5 bases, in that order; junction bases with no gene match: 7. This CDR3 is 15 amino acids long. CDR3 DNA sequence: TGTGCCAGCAGCGCCCGGACAGGGGCAACCGGGGAGCTGTTTTTT. Its protein product is CASSARTGATGELFF.

This clonotype was recorded a few times. The rearrangement uses TRBV20-1 and TRBJ2-1; no definite D call. The CDR3 has 11 amino acids. From germline, CDR1 is DFQATT and CDR2 SNEGSKA (reference sequence). With 7 bases removed from V and 7 bases from J, the gap between germline ends came to 11 bases. CDR3 bases: TGCAGTGTTGTCCGTAGGAATGAGCAGTTCTTC. It is translated as CSVVRRNEQFF.

This clonotype was seen only a few times. The gene calls are TRBV12-3 or TRBV12-4 and TRBJ1-2; possible D gene TRBD1, 5 bases. This CDR3 comprises 12 residues. V was shortened by 3 bases and J by 7 bases, with 9 bases between the two germline ends. In DNA form, the CDR3 reads TGTGCCAGCAGTTTTGAGAGGGGTGGCTACACCTTC. Encoded protein: CASSFERGGYTF.

In its sample, this clonotype was seen many times. V gene TRBV7-3 combines with J gene TRBJ1-1; maybe TRBD1 (6 bases). The CDR3 totals 13 residues. CDR1 SGHTA and CDR2 FQGTGA come from the germline V gene. V was shortened by 1 base and J by 8 bases, with 11 bases between the two germline ends. The CDR3 coding sequence is TGTGCCAGCAGCTTAAGATCAGGGGCAGAAGCTTTCTTT. It yields the protein CASSLRSGAEAFF.

This clonotype was observed at least ten times. The V and J genes are TRBV20-1 and TRBJ2-1; weak D call: TRBD2 (7 bases). The CDR3 runs to 18 residues. V lost 1 base, J lost 0 bases, and 19 bases lay in between. The V gene's germline CDR1 is DFQATT and CDR2 SNEGSKA (reference sequence). Here the CDR3 reads CSARANGGPSSSYNEQFF. CDR3 DNA sequence: TGCAGTGCTAGAGCCAACGGGGGGCCGTCGAGCTCCTACAATGAGCAGTTCTTC.

Here the CDR3 DNA reads TGCAGTGCCCTTTCCCACCAGCGGGGCATTAATGAGCAGTTCTTC. Encoded protein: CSALSHQRGINEQFF. The V call is TRBV20-1, the J call TRBJ2-1; 7 nucleotides align to TRBD2. V was clipped by 6 bases and J by 7 bases; unmatched bases: 15. CDR1 and CDR2 (germline): DFQATT, SNEGSKA (reference sequence). The CDR3 length is 15 residues.

This clonotype was recorded a few times. In DNA, the CDR3 is TGTGCCAGCAGCTTAAACTCAGTCACCGGGGAGCTGTTTTTT. Encoded protein: CASSLNSVTGELFF. The chain couples TRBV7-3 to TRBJ2-2; D is ambiguous. The germline V and J ends were trimmed by 1 base and 4 bases, with 7 bases remaining between them. The germline CDR1 and CDR2 sequences are SGHTA and FQGTGA. The CDR3 has 14 amino acids.

V is TRBV5-1 and J is TRBJ2-2; D gene uncertain. The CDR3 is 15 residues long. CDR1 is SGHRS and CDR2 is YFSETQ in the germline V gene. V lost 3 bases and J lost 5, with 14 bases in between. CDR3 residues: CASSSRAPKTGELFF. In DNA form, the CDR3 reads TGCGCCAGCAGCTCTCGGGCCCCTAAAACCGGGGAGCTGTTTTTT.

The chain joins TRBV9 to TRBJ2-3; no reliable D call. The V end was cut by 1 base, the J end by 5 bases, with 8 bases between. The CDR3 has 13 residues. The germline V gene has CDR1 SGDLS and CDR2 YYNGEE. CDR3 DNA: TGTGCCAGCAGCGTAATGGGTGTAGATACGCAGTATTTT. Translated: CASSVMGVDTQYF.

The chain recombines TRBV7-2 with TRBJ1-2, with D maybe TRBD1 (5 bases). There are 16 residues in the CDR3. CDR1 is SGHTA, CDR2 FQGNSA, per germline. Between the trimmed V and J ends, which lost 4 bases and 0 bases, there was a span of 15 bases. CDR3 nucleotide sequence: TGTGCCAGCAGCTCATACCGGGACGGCGCTAACTATGGCTACACCTTC. This codes for CASSSYRDGANYGYTF.